Below are 20 T cell receptor beta chains sequenced from a single sample in a study of blood T cell repertoires in COVID-19. Assay: immunoSEQ multiplex PCR; the TCRdb copy retains only in-frame clones and omits some. This sample yields 150,000 to 200,000 clones, of which about 89% are seen a single time; less than 3.5% belongs to the top ten. The sequenced sample consisted of peripheral blood. Receptors originate from a man in his sixties or seventies with acute or convalescent COVID-19.

The chain is built from TRBV5-1 and TRBJ2-5, with no clear D. V was trimmed by 4 bases and J by 4 bases, leaving 11 bases between them. Germline CDR1 SGHRS, CDR2 YFSETQ. CDR3 length: 13 amino acids. CDR3 protein: CASSVDVRETQYF. The CDR3 DNA reads TGCGCCAGCAGCGTGGACGTCAGAGAGACCCAGTACTTC.

This chain links TRBV20-1 with TRBJ2-7; tentatively, D is TRBD2 (5 bases). Trimming stripped 3 bases from V and 6 bases from J, with 21 bases between. The CDR3 sequence is 15 residues long. CDR1 is DFQATT, CDR2 SNEGSKA, per germline (reference sequence). CDR3 nucleotides: TGCAGTGCTAGTCCCTTCACTCAGTCCCGGGGCGAGCAGTACTTC. The encoded protein is CSASPFTQSRGEQYF.

This rearrangement joins TRBV2 to TRBJ2-5; TRBD2 is a possible D gene (6 bases). V dropped 8 bases and J dropped 5 bases, with 15 bases sitting between them. The CDR3 runs to 13 residues. Germline V gene sequence: CDR1 SNHLY, CDR2 FYNNEI. The CDR3 reads CASALGGGETQYF. CDR3 DNA: TGTGCCAGCGCCCTGGGAGGCGGGGAGACCCAGTACTTC.

The chain combines TRBV5-8 with TRBJ1-2; 8 nucleotides line up with TRBD1. The CDR3 covers 14 residues. Losses at the gene ends were 4 bases for V and 8 bases for J; bases not matched to a gene: 10. Germline V CDR1 and CDR2: SGHTS, YDEGEE. The CDR3 bases are TGTGCCAGCAGCAGCAAACAGGGGACAGGAGGCTACACCTTC. This codes for CASSSKQGTGGYTF.

This clone was picked up one time. This sequence joins TRBV5-1 and TRBJ2-3; possibly TRBD2 for D (6 bases). Germline CDR1 SGHRS, CDR2 YFSETQ. The V end lost 1 base, the J end lost 0 bases, and 6 bases lay between the germline ends. This CDR3 is built from 14 residues. Here the CDR3 DNA reads TGCGCCAGCAGCTTGAGCGGGAGCACAGATACGCAGTATTTT. It is translated as CASSLSGSTDTQYF.

The rearrangement links TRBV5-1 to TRBJ2-5; TRBD2 matches 9 bases. V lost 5 bases, J lost 5 bases, and 7 bases stayed unmatched. CDR3 size: 14 residues. From germline, CDR1 is SGHRS and CDR2 YFSETQ. In DNA, the CDR3 is TGCGCCAGCAGGGCCGGGACTAGCATGGAGACCCAGTACTTC. Translation gives CASRAGTSMETQYF.

The sample holds one count of this clone. This chain uses TRBV6-5 with TRBJ2-1, with TRBD2 identical over 8 bases. This CDR3 has 15 residues. Germline V gene data show CDR1 as MNHEY and CDR2 as SVGAGI. The trim removed 6 bases at V and 2 bases at J, leaving 6 bases unmatched. CDR3 amino acids: CASSPREGPYNEQFF. CDR3 bases: TGTGCCAGCAGCCCACGGGAGGGACCCTACAATGAGCAGTTCTTC.

Concerning this clone itself: The sample carries other DNA sequences with the same CDR3. This chain connects TRBV5-1 to TRBJ2-2, with 9 bases fitting TRBD2. The CDR3 spans 15 residues. Germline lookup yields CDR1 SGHRS and CDR2 YFSETQ. V lost 3 bases and J lost 3; bases outside the gene matches: 3. The CDR3 region is CASSWGLADTGELFF. CDR3 sequence (DNA): TGCGCCAGCAGCTGGGGACTAGCCGACACCGGGGAGCTGTTTTTT.

The CDR3 DNA reads as TGTGCCAGCAGAGAAACCGGGACAGGGCCAACCGAGCAGTACTTC. It specifies CASRETGTGPTEQYF. The V and J genes are TRBV27 and TRBJ2-7; TRBD1 matches at 9 bases. This CDR3 comprises 15 residues. V lost 6 bases, J lost 6 bases, and 12 bases stayed unmatched. The germline V gene encodes CDR1 MNHEY and CDR2 SMNVEV (reference sequence).

The chain couples TRBV5-5 to TRBJ2-1; 11 bases fit TRBD2. The CDR3 totals 15 residues. V was clipped by 4 bases and J by 3 bases; unmatched bases: 3. Germline loops: CDR1 SGHKS, CDR2 YYEKEE (reference sequence). The chain's CDR3 is CASSPGLAGYNEQFF. The CDR3 region has the DNA TGTGCCAGCAGCCCTGGACTAGCGGGCTACAATGAGCAGTTCTTC.

V is TRBV6-5 and J is TRBJ2-1; TRBD1 matches at 8 bases. The CDR3 length is 13 residues. The ends lost 6 bases at V and 13 bases at J; junction bases unmatched: 11. Germline-derived CDR1 and CDR2 are MNHEY and SVGAGI. CDR3 in amino acids: CASSLDRERRQFF. Here the CDR3 DNA reads TGTGCCAGCAGCCTGGACAGGGAAAGACGTCAGTTCTTC.

CDR3 bases: TGTGCCAGCAGTCATCCGGACAGGGGCTACGAGCAGTACTTC. It yields the protein CASSHPDRGYEQYF. This chain joins TRBV6-5 and TRBJ2-7; TRBD1 matches 9 bases. V shed 5 bases, J shed 3 bases, and the junction held 5 bases outside the gene matches. The germline gives CDR1 MNHEY, CDR2 SVGAGI. This CDR3 contains 14 residues.

The chain joins TRBV6-2 or TRBV6-3 to TRBJ2-7; possible D gene TRBD1, 5 bases. The germline V and J ends were trimmed by 5 bases and 5 bases, with 13 bases remaining between them. Germline CDR1 MNHEY, CDR2 SVGEGT. The CDR3 has 13 residues. The CDR3 DNA reads as TGTGCCAGCAGTCAGGCAGGGATGCACGAGCAGTACTTC. This codes for CASSQAGMHEQYF.

This clone was seen a handful of times. The chain has TRBV5-4 and TRBJ1-2; tentatively, D is TRBD1 (5 bases). V lost 1 base, J lost 7 bases, and 14 bases lay in between. CDR1 and CDR2 from the germline V gene are SGHNT and YYREEE (reference sequence). The CDR3 spans 14 residues. The CDR3 DNA is TGTGCCAGCAGCTTGCAAGCAGGGAAGCGTGGCTACACCTTC. This sequence encodes CASSLQAGKRGYTF.

V gene TRBV30 combines with J gene TRBJ2-7, with 12 bases lining up with TRBD2. Trimming cost V 2 bases and J 5 bases; bases outside gene matches: 10. Germline CDR1 and CDR2: GTSNPN and SVGIG (reference sequence). The CDR3 is made up of 16 amino acids. The CDR3 loop reads CAWSPPGTSGSDEQYF. The CDR3 nucleotides are TGTGCCTGGAGTCCCCCCGGGACTAGCGGGTCCGACGAGCAGTACTTC.

This chain connects TRBV5-4 to TRBJ2-5; maybe TRBD1 (6 bases). Germline V gene lookup returns CDR1 SGHNT and CDR2 YYREEE (reference sequence). This CDR3 has 14 residues. Trimming left V 0 bases short and J 2 bases short, with 8 bases between. As DNA, the CDR3 is TGTGCCAGCAGCTTGGGGACAGTTCAAGAGACCCAGTACTTC. The encoded protein is CASSLGTVQETQYF.

This chain links TRBV2 with TRBJ1-1; no firm D call. The CDR3 runs to 13 residues. Germline V gives CDR1 SNHLY, CDR2 FYNNEI. Trimming shortened V by 9 bases and J by 0 bases, and 11 bases separated the two germline ends. The CDR3 nucleotides are TGTGCCAGTCTCGAAGAGGTGAACACTGAAGCTTTCTTT. Translation: CASLEEVNTEAFF.

J is TRBJ1-1 and V is TRBV10-3, with D tentatively TRBD1 (6 bases). Trimming removed 4 bases from V and 1 base from J, with 16 bases in between. The CDR3 runs to 16 residues. The germline CDR1 and CDR2 sequences are ENHRY and SYGVKD. The CDR3 DNA reads TGTGCCATCAGTGGGGTTACAGGGACGGGGAACACTGAAGCTTTCTTT. Encoded protein: CAISGVTGTGNTEAFF.

The chain links TRBV5-6 to TRBJ2-3; 8 bases match TRBD1. CDR3 size: 16 residues. Germline V gene data show CDR1 as SGHDT and CDR2 as YYEEEE. V gave up 4 bases and J gave up 1 base; unmatched junction bases: 8. The CDR3: CASSTTQGVGTDTQYF. The CDR3 DNA reads TGTGCCAGCAGCACAACACAGGGGGTGGGCACAGATACGCAGTATTTT. The entire variable domain, with the rest obtained from reference TRBV5-6 and TRBJ2-3, is as follows: DAGVTQSPTHLIKTRGQQVTLRCSPKSGHDTVSWYQQALGQGPQFIFQYYEEEERQRGNFPDRFSGHQFPNYSSELNVNALLLGDSALYLCASSTTQGVGTDTQYFGPGTRLTVL.

This sequence joins TRBV19 and TRBJ1-6, with D perhaps TRBD1 (6 bases). The CDR3 spans 13 residues. With 5 bases removed from V and 11 bases from J, the gap between germline ends came to 13 bases. The germline gives CDR1 LNHDA, CDR2 SQIVND (reference sequence). The CDR3 region has the DNA TGTGCCAGTAGTGCACAGGGCCGGACACCCCTCCACTTT. Amino acid sequence: CASSAQGRTPLHF.